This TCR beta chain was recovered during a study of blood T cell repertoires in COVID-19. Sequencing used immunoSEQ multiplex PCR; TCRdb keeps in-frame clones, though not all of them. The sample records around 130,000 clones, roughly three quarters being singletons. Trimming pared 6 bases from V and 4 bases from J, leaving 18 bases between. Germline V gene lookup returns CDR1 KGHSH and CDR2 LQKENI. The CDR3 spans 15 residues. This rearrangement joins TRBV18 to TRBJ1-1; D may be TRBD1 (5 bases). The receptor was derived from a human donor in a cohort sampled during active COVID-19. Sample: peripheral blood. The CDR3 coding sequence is TGTGCCAGCTCCCCCAGTCAGGGTAGTGGCACTGAAGCTTTCTTT. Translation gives CASSPSQGSGTEAFF.